These 30 T cell receptor beta chains share one sample of origin, sequenced in a study of cytomegalovirus exposure and HLA in healthy donors. Vbeta (60) and Jbeta (13) primers were used in the PCR. Assay: immunoSEQ multiplex PCR; the TCRdb copy retains only in-frame clones and omits some. The sample records about 40,000 clones, just over 85% being singletons. Sequenced input: PBMCs. The receptors shown here come from a woman in her thirties or forties in good health and CMV-seropositive.

The chain carries TRBV9 and TRBJ2-2, with 8 positions matching TRBD2. Unmatched junction bases numbered 7, after V lost 5 bases and J lost 1 base. Germline loops: CDR1 SGDLS, CDR2 YYNGEE. The CDR3 runs to 16 residues. The CDR3 spells CASSPWAGGNTGELFF. The CDR3 coding sequence is TGTGCCAGCAGTCCTTGGGCGGGGGGGAACACCGGGGAGCTGTTTTTT.

The chain has TRBV4-3 and TRBJ2-7, with 9 positions matching TRBD1. This CDR3 comprises 15 residues. The junction had 3 bases not matched to a gene; V was cut back by 0 bases and J by 3 bases. From germline, CDR1 is LGHNA and CDR2 YSLEER. The CDR3 sequence is CASSQDRGQGYEQYF. In DNA, the CDR3 is TGCGCCAGCAGCCAAGATAGGGGACAGGGCTACGAGCAGTACTTC.

The sample holds a few counts of this clone. This rearrangement joins TRBV6-5 to TRBJ1-2; 8 nucleotides line up with TRBD1. Germline CDR1 is MNHEY and CDR2 is SVGAGI. Losses at the gene ends were 0 bases for V and 5 bases for J; bases not matched to a gene: 5. CDR3 length equals 15 residues. The CDR3 loop reads CASSYSQGAGYGYTF. For the CDR3, the DNA is TGTGCCAGCAGTTACTCGCAGGGGGCTGGGTATGGCTACACCTTC.

The J gene is TRBJ2-1, the V gene TRBV7-9; 12 bases line up with TRBD2. Germline CDR1 is SEHNR and CDR2 is FQNEAQ (reference sequence). The CDR3 is made up of 16 amino acids. V dropped 5 bases and J dropped 9; count of bases not matched to a gene: 11. CDR3 nucleotide sequence: TGTGCCAGCAGCCACCTAGCGGGGGGGCAATCCCCTGAGCAGTTCTTC. Amino acid sequence: CASSHLAGGQSPEQFF.

The chain has TRBV27 and TRBJ1-6, with D hard to call. This CDR3 is 15 amino acids long. V gave up 3 bases and J gave up 12 bases, with 18 bases separating them. CDR1 is MNHEY and CDR2 is SMNVEV in the germline V gene (reference sequence). This CDR3 is CASSFSSGYDGPLHF. As DNA, the CDR3 is TGTGCCAGCAGTTTCTCCTCAGGCTACGATGGACCCCTCCACTTT.

The chain is built from TRBV10-3 and TRBJ2-1; 7 bases match TRBD1. The CDR3 runs 18 residues. V lost 11 bases, J lost 1 base, and 20 bases stayed unmatched. Germline V gene data show CDR1 as ENHRY and CDR2 as SYGVKD. The CDR3, as DNA: TGTGCCCCCTCTCCGGGACAGCTAGATCCTATTTCCTACAATGAGCAGTTCTTC. Translation: CAPSPGQLDPISYNEQFF.

This clone turned up a few times. The CDR3 DNA reads as TGTGCCAGCAGTTCATGGACTAGCGGGGTACAAGAGACCCAGTACTTC. Protein: CASSSWTSGVQETQYF. The V gene is TRBV28, the J gene TRBJ2-5; TRBD2 matches 12 bases. The germline V gene encodes CDR1 MDHEN and CDR2 SYDVKM. The CDR3 contains 16 residues. The V and J ends lost 4 bases and 2 bases, in that order; junction bases with no gene match: 5.

This clone was seen a single time. J is TRBJ2-7 and V is TRBV28, with 12 nucleotides matching TRBD2. Germline lookup yields CDR1 MDHEN and CDR2 SYDVKM. This CDR3 has 16 residues. V lost 5 bases and J lost 3; bases outside the gene matches: 8. For the CDR3, the DNA is TGTGCCAGCAGTGTCCTAGGACTAGCGGGGAACTACGAGCAGTACTTC. Amino acid sequence: CASSVLGLAGNYEQYF.

The V gene is TRBV5-6, the J gene TRBJ1-1; a possible D gene is TRBD1 (6 bases). Trimming removed 3 bases at V and 7 bases at J, with 22 bases between. Germline CDR1 is SGHDT and CDR2 is YYEEEE. There are 16 residues in the CDR3. The CDR3 bases are TGTGCCAGCAGCTCGGGGGGGGCGCGGGCAGGAATTGAAGCTTTCTTT. Translation gives CASSSGGARAGIEAFF.

This clone has just one count. The V call is TRBV15, the J call TRBJ2-3; TRBD2 matches at 9 bases. Losses at the gene ends were 4 bases for V and 4 bases for J; bases not matched to a gene: 6. The germline CDR1 and CDR2 sequences are LNHNV and YYDKDF (reference sequence). The CDR3 extends over 15 amino acids. In DNA form, the CDR3 reads TGTGCCACCAGCACGGACGTAGCGGGGGCAGATACGCAGTATTTT. The encoded protein is CATSTDVAGADTQYF.

The gene calls are TRBV5-5 and TRBJ2-1; the D is unclear. V lost 4 bases, J lost 5 bases, and 13 bases lay in between. The CDR3 length is 14 residues. The germline V gene encodes CDR1 SGHKS and CDR2 YYEKEE (reference sequence). The CDR3 reads CASSRQDTDNEQFF. The DNA of the CDR3 is TGTGCCAGCAGCAGACAAGACACCGACAATGAGCAGTTCTTC.

The chain carries TRBV2 and TRBJ2-3; D perhaps matches TRBD1 (6 bases). The CDR3 is 13 residues long. CDR1 and CDR2 (germline): SNHLY, FYNNEI. With 5 bases removed from V and 3 bases from J, the gap between germline ends came to 9 bases. CDR3 region: CASSSQGTDTQYF. The CDR3 region has the DNA TGTGCCAGCAGTTCCCAGGGGACAGATACGCAGTATTTT.

The chain uses TRBV6-5 and TRBJ2-1, with D maybe TRBD2 (5 bases). The germline CDR1 and CDR2 sequences are MNHEY and SVGAGI. The CDR3 is 14 residues long. V lost 9 bases and J 6 bases, leaving 18 bases between the germline ends. The CDR3 loop is CASWQGIAGNEQFF. CDR3 bases: TGTGCCAGTTGGCAAGGAATCGCGGGCAATGAGCAGTTCTTC.

V gene TRBV9 combines with J gene TRBJ2-2; D is possibly TRBD1 (6 bases). Germline lookup yields CDR1 SGDLS and CDR2 YYNGEE. Trimming took off 1 base at V and 3 bases at J, with 16 bases between the two ends. The CDR3 has 17 residues. Here the CDR3 reads CASSVNIGRGYTGELFF. The CDR3 nucleotides are TGTGCCAGCAGCGTAAATATAGGCAGGGGATACACCGGGGAGCTGTTTTTT.

The chain recombines TRBV6-1 with TRBJ2-5; weak D call: TRBD1 (6 bases). The DNA matches TRBJ2-7 better at its end, which makes the J call doubtful. The CDR3 extends over 14 amino acids. CDR1 and CDR2 (germline): MNHNS, SASEGT. The CDR3 protein is CASSESWGLYEQYF. The CDR3 nucleotides are TGTGCCAGCAGTGAAAGCTGGGGGCTATACGAGCAGTACTTC.

The chain is built from TRBV7-9 and TRBJ2-5; no firm D call. In germline, CDR1 is SEHNR, CDR2 FQNEAQ (reference sequence). Trimming left V 7 bases short and J 4 bases short, with 10 bases between. This CDR3 has 12 residues. CDR3 loop: CASTGYRETQYF. For the CDR3, the DNA is TGTGCCAGCACCGGGTACCGAGAGACCCAGTACTTC.

This sequence joins TRBV6-1 and TRBJ1-5, with TRBD1 matching over 7 bases. The CDR3 extends over 15 amino acids. Germline trimming cut 4 bases from V and 0 bases from J; bases unmatched to any gene: 3. Germline loops: CDR1 MNHNS, CDR2 SASEGT. The CDR3 loop reads CASSAGTDSNQPQHF. DNA for the CDR3: TGTGCCAGCAGTGCCGGGACAGATAGCAATCAGCCCCAGCATTTT.

J is TRBJ2-3 and V is TRBV18, with D unresolved. Between the trimmed V and J ends, which lost 0 bases and 8 bases, there was a span of 9 bases. Germline CDR1 reads KGHSH; CDR2 reads LQKENI. The CDR3 length is 13 residues. This chain's CDR3 is CASSPPGWSTQYF. CDR3 coding DNA: TGTGCCAGCTCACCACCGGGTTGGAGTACGCAGTATTTT.

The V and J genes are TRBV6-5 and TRBJ1-2, with D perhaps matching TRBD1 (5 bases). Germline values: CDR1 MNHEY, CDR2 SVGAGI. The CDR3 totals 13 residues. V lost 7 bases, J lost 8 bases, and 17 bases lay in between. CDR3 DNA: TGTGCCAGCACACGACAGTCTGGCTGGGGCTACACCTTC. Protein product: CASTRQSGWGYTF.

This sequence joins TRBV7-2 and TRBJ1-1; D not certain. The length of the CDR3 is 13 residues. V shed 1 base and J shed 3 bases, with 6 bases lying between them. Per germline, CDR1 SGHTA and CDR2 FQGNSA. The CDR3 is CASSLGGDTEAFF. In nucleotides, the CDR3 is TGTGCCAGCAGCTTAGGGGGAGACACTGAAGCTTTCTTT.

The chain couples TRBV11-2 to TRBJ2-1, with a possible D match to TRBD1 (5 bases). CDR3 size: 17 residues. V lost 1 base, J lost 6 bases, and 19 bases lay in between. CDR1 and CDR2 (germline): SGHAT, FQNNGV. CDR3 sequence (DNA): TGTGCCAGCAGCTTAGGACATAGGGCAGGGCCAGTCAATGAGCAGTTCTTC. As protein: CASSLGHRAGPVNEQFF.

The rearrangement links TRBV10-3 to TRBJ2-6; the D gene is possibly TRBD2 (7 bases). V was clipped by 3 bases and J by 0 bases, with 18 bases between them. This CDR3 is 19 amino acids long. Germline V gene sequence: CDR1 ENHRY, CDR2 SYGVKD. CDR3 sequence reads: CAISDGRRGTSSGANVLTF. CDR3 nucleotide sequence: TGTGCCATCAGTGACGGTCGGCGGGGGACAAGCTCTGGGGCCAACGTCCTGACTTTC.

This chain connects TRBV11-1 to TRBJ2-7, with D tentatively TRBD1 (6 bases). Trimming removed 5 bases at V and 4 bases at J, with 21 bases between. CDR3 length: 16 residues. CDR1 SGHAT and CDR2 FQDESV come from the germline V gene (reference sequence). This CDR3 reads CASSDRYGTRGYEQYF. CDR3 nucleotide sequence: TGTGCCAGCAGCGACCGCTACGGGACCAGGGGTTACGAGCAGTACTTC.

The DNA for the CDR3 is TGTGCCAGCAGGCCTCGGCGGGGGGTGATAGATACGCAGTATTTT. Translation: CASRPRRGVIDTQYF. The chain joins TRBV27 to TRBJ2-3, with 8 bases identical to TRBD2. CDR1 and CDR2 (germline): MNHEY, SMNVEV (reference sequence). The length of the CDR3 is 15 residues. V gave up 6 bases and J gave up 5 bases; unmatched junction bases: 10.

The V gene is TRBV5-1, the J gene TRBJ1-2; 7 bases fit TRBD1. CDR3 size: 14 residues. The V gene's germline CDR1 is SGHRS and CDR2 YFSETQ. Losses at the gene ends were 3 bases for V and 6 bases for J; bases not matched to a gene: 8. CDR3 in amino acids: CASSSTRTGDGYTF. The CDR3 DNA reads as TGCGCCAGCAGCTCAACCCGGACAGGAGATGGCTACACCTTC.

CDR3 region: CASSSTGSSYEQYF. CDR3 in DNA: TGCGCCAGCAGCTCGACAGGGAGCTCCTACGAGCAGTACTTC. The genes are TRBV5-1 and TRBJ2-7; TRBD1 aligns across 7 bases. Germline V CDR1 and CDR2: SGHRS, YFSETQ. Trimming took 3 bases from V and 0 from J; bases not matched to a gene: 3. The CDR3 runs 14 residues.

J is TRBJ1-6 and V is TRBV6-5; 10 bases map to TRBD1. Per germline, CDR1 MNHEY and CDR2 SVGAGI. The length of the CDR3 is 15 residues. V shed 7 bases and J 9 bases; nucleotides not matched to a gene: 9. CDR3 coding DNA: TGTGCCAGCACCAGGACAGGGGGAGGTAGTTCACCCCTCCACTTT. Its protein is CASTRTGGGSSPLHF.

The CDR3 region is CASSVDRGQTEAFF. As DNA, the CDR3 is TGTGCCAGCAGCGTAGACAGGGGGCAAACTGAAGCTTTCTTT. The J gene is TRBJ1-1, the V gene TRBV5-4; 10 bases map to TRBD1. After removal of 4 bases from V and 5 bases from J, the junction contained 5 bases not matched to a gene. The germline CDR1 and CDR2 sequences are SGHNT and YYREEE (reference sequence). This CDR3 region has 14 residues.

V usage is TRBV18 and J usage is TRBJ1-1, with 8 bases that match TRBD1. This CDR3 is 16 amino acids long. Losses at the gene ends were 3 bases for V and 8 bases for J; bases not matched to a gene: 14. Per germline, CDR1 KGHSH and CDR2 LQKENI. CDR3 in DNA: TGTGCCAGCTCACCTTCAGGGGGCGGTTCGCGGTCCGAAGCTTTCTTT. Protein: CASSPSGGGSRSEAFF.

The table lists this clone with a few counts. The V and J genes are TRBV9 and TRBJ2-1; no reliable D call. Germline assignment: CDR1 SGDLS and CDR2 YYNGEE. Trimming stripped 3 bases from V and 2 bases from J, with 9 bases between. The CDR3 is 14 amino acids. The CDR3 loop reads CASSGKTPYNEQFF. The CDR3 nucleotides are TGTGCCAGCAGCGGAAAGACACCCTACAATGAGCAGTTCTTC.